This TCR beta chain was identified in a study of blood T cell repertoires in COVID-19. As for the study in general: The origin of the acute and convalescent COVID-19 samples was the United States, Italy and Spain.

Here immunoSEQ multiplex PCR was the method, and the copy in TCRdb shows in-frame clones only, minus some. Among some 300,000 clones listed, 85% to 90% were seen once. CDR3 length: 14 residues. Trimming removed 5 bases from V and 0 bases from J, with 11 bases in between. Germline lookup yields CDR1 SGHVS and CDR2 FQNEAQ. This TCR was sampled from a man aged 30 to 45 who had recovered from COVID-19. Material for sequencing was PBMCs or T cells enriched from blood (not recorded which). J is TRBJ2-7 and V is TRBV7-8; unclear D gene. CDR3 in amino acids: CASSAEHFSYEQYF. In DNA, the CDR3 is TGTGCCAGCAGCGCGGAACACTTCTCCTACGAGCAGTACTTC.